The entry that follows covers one TCR beta chain sequence. The record originates from a study of blood T cell repertoires in COVID-19. At the level of the study: Both acute and convalescent COVID-19 samples were obtained from the United States, Italy and Spain. The cDNA or gDNA used as material had been derived from T cells, B-cell-depleted T cells, or PBMCs.

Original handling: Quantification of nucleated cells was approximated via reference gene primer amplification. Repertoires were generated with immunoSEQ multiplex PCR, while TCRdb's copy carries only in-frame clones and drops some. V, J and clone size were drawn from that table, and D and trimming were deduced from the DNA. Among more than 85,000 clones listed, approximately 90% were seen once. Germline-derived CDR1 and CDR2 are LGHDT and YNNKEL (reference sequence). Deletions cut 3 bases from V and 0 bases from J, with 9 bases between. CDR3 size: 15 residues. The TCR sequence derives from a human donor with COVID-19, enrolled during active disease. The donor label of this sample is uncertain. V usage is TRBV3-1 (or the pseudogene TRBV3-2) and J usage is TRBJ1-3; TRBD1 is a possible D gene (6 bases). The sequencing input was peripheral blood. CDR3 loop: CASSQDSSSGNTIYF. The CDR3 DNA reads TGTGCCAGCAGCCAGGACAGCAGCTCTGGAAACACCATATATTTT.